The entry below describes one TCR beta chain. Its target is not known. The entry originates in a study of metastatic and nonmetastatic thyroid tumors. Looking at the study overall: Repertoire comparison spanned blood and tumor or nodule tissue of malignant and benign thyroid patients.

The entire patient cohort was treatment-naive prior to thyroid surgery. In the original workflow: To classify distant metastasis in papillary thyroid cancer, a model was built from CDR3 differences across clinicopathological groups. TCRdb reprocessed the PCR reads via MiXCR. The V and J calls and clone size come from TCRdb's table, not from the authors' own analysis. The table shows around 36,000 clones, with approximately 32% occurring only once. Trimming took off 8 bases at V and 5 bases at J, with 10 bases between the two ends. This CDR3 region has 10 residues. Germline assignment: CDR1 DFQATT and CDR2 SNEGSKA (reference sequence). Overall study findings and caveats: Reports indicated that malignant thyroid tumors showed significantly higher TCR beta diversity than benign nodules did, in blood and tumor.

The chain has TRBV20-1 and TRBJ2-7; no definite D call. This TCR was recovered from a female donor with papillary thyroid cancer or a benign thyroid nodule (not recorded which). Some clones in this sample may be carry-over from other donors' samples. The source material was blood. The CDR3 loop is CSSLADEQYF. CDR3 sequence (DNA): TGCAGTTCCCTTGCGGACGAGCAGTACTTC.